A selection of T cell receptor beta chains follows, all from one sample in a study of T cell responses to AZD1222 COVID-19 vaccine. Assay: immunoSEQ multiplex PCR; the TCRdb copy retains only in-frame clones and omits some. The sample records approximately 170,000 clones, 88% being singletons. The sequencing here drew on peripheral blood, taken 28 days after the second AZD1222 dose. The receptors here all came from an adult who received the AZD1222 COVID-19 vaccine. CDR3s include the opening cysteine and the closing phenylalanine or tryptophan.

V: TRBV4-2
length: 16
CDR3: CASSPIAGGSTDTQYF

V: TRBV12-3/TRBV12-4
length: 13
CDR3: CASTLQGVNGYTF

V: TRBV6-1
length: 14
CDR3: CASSDGGGRYGYTF

V: TRBV3-1/TRBV3-2
length: 15
CDR3: CASSQDVGTGGEQYF

V: TRBV7-9
length: 14
CDR3: CASSLRREDEKLFF

V: TRBV7-9
length: 13
CDR3: CASSLSGEETQYF

V: TRBV12-2
length: 13
CDR3: CASRPGLNQPQHF

V: TRBV27
length: 14
CDR3: CASSEGVSNQPQHF

V: TRBV5-6
length: 16
CDR3: CASSFGGSVQVYGYTF

V: TRBV6-5
length: 13
CDR3: CASRDTGVGGYTF

V: TRBV25-1
length: 14
CDR3: CASTGRSYNSPLHF

V: TRBV5-1
length: 18
CDR3: CASSFGTSGGLRVGELFF

V: TRBV6-2/TRBV6-3
length: 21
CDR3: CASSSGTGGLWGLPGTDTQYF

V: TRBV5-1
length: 14
CDR3: CASSLDRGYYGYTF

V: TRBV19
length: 11
CDR3: CASSNWNEQFF

V: TRBV24-1
length: 15
CDR3: CATSDSQRGGRELFF

V: TRBV14
length: 14
CDR3: CASSLAGRFGGYTF

V: TRBV11-2
length: 17
CDR3: CASSPNHFGSSYNEQFF

V: TRBV7-2
length: 13
CDR3: CASSLERDQPQHF

V: TRBV6-5
length: 14
CDR3: CASSYSTAGYEQYF

V: TRBV7-2
length: 15
CDR3: CASSRPQGASYEQYF

V: TRBV6-5
length: 14
CDR3: CASSPGTLQETQYF

V: TRBV6-5
length: 14
CDR3: CASSFGTADSPLHF

V: TRBV5-1
length: 15
CDR3: CASSLDAGSSYEQYF

V: TRBV7-9
length: 15
CDR3: CASSLLGGGAEKLFF

V: TRBV7-9
length: 13
CDR3: CASRAGDSYEQYF

V: TRBV16
length: 15
CDR3: CASSQSLIWNTEAFF

V: TRBV19
length: 15
CDR3: CATADRGFGNQPQHF

V: TRBV7-2
length: 19
CDR3: CASSSTGFRVASGANVLTF

V: TRBV27
length: 15
CDR3: CASSLSPVIWHEQFF

V: TRBV6-2/TRBV6-3
length: 11
CDR3: CASSDIYEQYF

V: TRBV19
length: 16
CDR3: CASSKERTGIYNEQFF

V: TRBV9
length: 14
CDR3: CASSVSGDTDTQYF

V: TRBV13
length: 15
CDR3: CASSPGGGRNEKLFF

V: TRBV5-1
length: 16
CDR3: CASSPSRGQGTYGYTF

V: TRBV4-1
length: 17
CDR3: CASSHQRGAGSTDTQYF

V: TRBV7-3
length: 16
CDR3: CASSTSGGRVGTEAFF

V: TRBV27
length: 16
CDR3: CASSLVAGTPTDTQYF

V: TRBV3-1/TRBV3-2
length: 15
CDR3: CASSKGQGNNQPQHF

V: TRBV12-1
length: 14
CDR3: CASSLRHGGNTIYF

V: TRBV9
length: 17
CDR3: CASSVDGGSGSDQPQHF